This T cell receptor (beta chain) came from a study of blood T cell repertoires in COVID-19. TCRdb keeps only in-frame clones here, not all; method: immunoSEQ multiplex PCR. Altogether 110,000 to 150,000 clones are present, 84% being singletons, with the ten largest covering 4.5% to 5.5%. Germline CDR1 reads LNHDA; CDR2 reads SQIVND (reference sequence). The V gene lost 3 bases and the J gene lost 10 bases, with 16 bases spanning the gap. The CDR3 sequence is 14 residues long. Enrollees, roughly 18 to 89 years old, lived in about two dozen US areas. J is TRBJ2-1 and V is TRBV19, with D unresolved. The TCR was taken from a man aged 40-49 years with acute COVID-19. Sequenced sample: PBMCs or T cells enriched from blood (not recorded which). The CDR3 spells CASSIFGSVGEQFF. The CDR3 region has the DNA TGTGCCAGTAGTATTTTCGGCAGCGTAGGCGAGCAGTTCTTC.